These 17 T cell receptor beta chains originate from one sample sequenced in a study of T cell responses to AZD1222 COVID-19 vaccine. Sequencing used immunoSEQ multiplex PCR; TCRdb keeps in-frame clones, though not all of them. The table includes over 70,000 clones, 85% detected once. The specimen comprised peripheral blood, sampled on day 0 of AZD1222 vaccination. Receptors originate from an adult in good health.

J is TRBJ2-7 and V is TRBV19; D gene uncertain. Trimming removed 1 base at V and 3 bases at J, with 16 bases between. The CDR3 consists of 16 residues. Germline CDR1 and CDR2: LNHDA and SQIVND (reference sequence). This chain's CDR3 is CASSIGTGHRNYEQYF. In DNA, the CDR3 is TGTGCCAGTAGTATAGGAACGGGCCACCGTAACTACGAGCAGTACTTC.

This clone showed up just a few times. The rearrangement uses TRBV11-2 and TRBJ1-5, with D unresolved. V was trimmed by 0 bases and J by 7 bases, leaving 7 bases between them. The CDR3 contains 13 residues. The germline V gene encodes CDR1 SGHAT and CDR2 FQNNGV. CDR3 bases: TGTGCCAGCAGCTTAGACCCCCTACAGCCCCAGCATTTT. This gives the protein CASSLDPLQPQHF.

In its sample, this clone was seen once. The chain uses TRBV6-5 and TRBJ1-2; D possibly corresponds to TRBD1 (6 bases). Trimming stripped 8 bases from V and 8 bases from J, with 21 bases between. CDR3 length: 14 amino acids. Germline CDR1 is MNHEY and CDR2 is SVGAGI. CDR3 protein: CASRTHRVWGGYTF. The CDR3 bases are TGTGCCAGCCGCACCCACAGGGTTTGGGGGGGCTACACCTTC.

The CDR3, as DNA: TGTGCCAGCGCGAGACCCGGGGCTGGGGCCAACGTCCTGACTTTC. This translates into CASARPGAGANVLTF. The rearrangement uses TRBV28 and TRBJ2-6; weak D call: TRBD2 (5 bases). Germline V lookup: CDR1 MDHEN, CDR2 SYDVKM. The CDR3 has 15 residues. The ends were cut back, 8 bases at V and 2 bases at J, with 13 bases in the middle.

The CDR3 spells CASSITGELFF. The CDR3 bases are TGTGCCAGCAGCATCACCGGGGAGCTGTTTTTT. The V call is TRBV11-3, the J call TRBJ2-2; D ambiguous. The CDR3 has 11 residues. Per the germline V gene, CDR1 is SGHNT and CDR2 is YENEEA. Deletions cut 5 bases from V and 4 bases from J, with 2 bases between.

The chain combines TRBV4-1 with TRBJ2-3; 7 positions match TRBD2. Trimming removed 1 base from V and 5 bases from J; junction bases left unmatched: 6. CDR3 length: 15 amino acids. The V gene's germline CDR1 is MGHRA and CDR2 YSYEKL. The CDR3 nucleotides are TGCGCCAGCAGCCAAGGGGGCGGGAGCGTAGATACGCAGTATTTT. It is translated as CASSQGGGSVDTQYF.

V gene TRBV9 combines with J gene TRBJ2-3; D unclear. This CDR3 has 16 amino acids. Per germline, CDR1 SGDLS and CDR2 YYNGEE. V was trimmed by 3 bases and J by 0 bases, leaving 14 bases between them. The CDR3 is CASSDGFFSSTDTQYF. The CDR3 DNA reads as TGTGCCAGCAGCGACGGGTTCTTCTCTAGCACAGATACGCAGTATTTT.

This chain uses TRBV18 with TRBJ2-3; maybe TRBD2 (5 bases). Germline values: CDR1 KGHSH, CDR2 LQKENI. Between the trimmed V and J ends, which lost 6 bases and 3 bases, there was a span of 19 bases. The CDR3 consists of 16 residues. DNA of the CDR3: TGTGCCAGCTCCCCGCAGAAGTGGGAGAAGACAGATACGCAGTATTTT. Protein: CASSPQKWEKTDTQYF.

The chain links TRBV12-5 to TRBJ1-2; 9 bases match TRBD1. The CDR3 has 15 residues. Germline lookup yields CDR1 LGHNT and CDR2 FRNRAP. The J segment lost 4 bases and the V segment lost 0 bases, leaving 3 bases of the junction unmatched. In DNA, the CDR3 is TGTGCTAGTGGTTTGGTTACAGGGGGCTCCTATGGCTACACCTTC. The encoded protein is CASGLVTGGSYGYTF. Drawing the rest from reference TRBV12-5 and TRBJ1-2, the complete variable domain is DARVTQTPRHKVTEMGQEVTMRCQPILGHNTVFWYRQTMMQGLELLAYFRNRAPLDDSGMPKDRFSAEMPDATLATLKIQPSEPRDSAVYFCASGLVTGGSYGYTFGSGTRLTVV.

The rearrangement joins TRBV20-1 to TRBJ2-5; 8 bases are shared with TRBD2. Looked up from germline, CDR1 is DFQATT and CDR2 is SNEGSKA (reference sequence). The V and J ends lost 3 bases and 3 bases, in that order; junction bases with no gene match: 3. The CDR3 totals 13 residues. The CDR3, as DNA: TGCAGTGCTAGTGTACTAGCGGAAGAGACCCAGTACTTC. Amino acids: CSASVLAEETQYF.

The chain combines TRBV5-1 with TRBJ2-7; D remains ambiguous. Trimming removed 0 bases from V and 3 bases from J, with 13 bases in between. This CDR3 spans 15 amino acids. Looked up from germline, CDR1 is SGHRS and CDR2 is YFSETQ. CDR3: CASSLGLAKVYEQYF. CDR3 coding DNA: TGCGCCAGCAGCTTGGGACTCGCCAAGGTCTACGAGCAGTACTTC.

The V call is TRBV18, the J call TRBJ1-4; possibly TRBD1 for D (6 bases). Germline CDR1 KGHSH, CDR2 LQKENI. Trimming shortened V by 5 bases and J by 5 bases, and 9 bases separated the two germline ends. The CDR3 sequence is 13 residues long. As DNA, the CDR3 is TGTGCCAGCTCATTTGGACAGAATGAAAAACTGTTTTTT. Protein product: CASSFGQNEKLFF.

This chain uses TRBV11-2 with TRBJ1-1, with 8 bases matching TRBD1. The CDR3 loop spans 12 amino acids. Germline V gives CDR1 SGHAT, CDR2 FQNNGV. J was trimmed by 6 bases and V by 5 bases; bases with no gene match: 2. CDR3 region: CASSTTGAEAFF. CDR3 nucleotide sequence: TGTGCCAGCAGCACGACAGGGGCTGAAGCTTTCTTT.

The chain is built from TRBV15 and TRBJ2-1; perhaps D is TRBD1 or TRBD2 (7 bases each). Trimming stripped 0 bases from V and 6 bases from J, with 18 bases between. CDR1 and CDR2 from the germline V gene are LNHNV and YYDKDF (reference sequence). The CDR3 is 17 residues long. The chain's CDR3 is CATSRDWWAGGANEQFF. In DNA, the CDR3 is TGTGCCACCAGCAGAGATTGGTGGGCAGGGGGGGCCAATGAGCAGTTCTTC. The full variable domain, rest sourced from reference TRBV15 and TRBJ2-1, is DAMVIQNPRYQVTQFGKPVTLSCSQTLNHNVMYWYQQKSSQAPKLLFHYYDKDFNNEADTPDNFQSRRPNTSFCFLDIRSPGLGDTAMYLCATSRDWWAGGANEQFFGPGTRLTVL.

The chain carries TRBV20-1 and TRBJ2-7; D unresolved. CDR3 length: 11 amino acids. Per the germline V gene, CDR1 is DFQATT and CDR2 is SNEGSKA (reference sequence). V gave up 3 bases and J gave up 4 bases, with 7 bases separating them. The CDR3 DNA sequence: TGCAGTGCTAGGGAATATTACGAGCAGTACTTC. Protein product: CSAREYYEQYF.

The rearrangement links TRBV7-9 to TRBJ2-3, with D unclear. CDR1 and CDR2 from the germline V gene are SEHNR and FQNEAQ (reference sequence). The CDR3 runs 13 residues. Trimming cost V 3 bases and J 7 bases, with 11 bases left between them. CDR3 DNA sequence: TGTGCCAGCAGCTTTGCAAGAGGAAATACGCAGTATTTT. Translated: CASSFARGNTQYF.

The chain employs TRBV3-1 (or the pseudogene TRBV3-2) and TRBJ1-4; D perhaps matches TRBD1 (6 bases). Per the germline V gene, CDR1 is LGHDT and CDR2 is YNNKEL (reference sequence). Deletions cut 2 bases from V and 10 bases from J, with 14 bases between. The CDR3 runs to 14 residues. CDR3: CASSQTGIVVKLFF. The DNA for the CDR3 is TGTGCCAGCAGCCAAACAGGGATCGTTGTAAAACTGTTTTTT.